A selection of T cell receptor beta chains follows, all from one sample in a study of a mutant IDH1 vaccine in newly diagnosed glioma. Produced via immunoSEQ multiplex PCR; TCRdb's table is partial and in-frame only. The sample holds about 60,000 clones; approximately 88% are singletons and the top ten take around 8.2%. Their cognate antigens are unknown. Material: PBMCs, obtained from a glioma patient whose treatment included an IDH1 peptide vaccine. These receptors were obtained from a woman aged 50 to 65 with glioma. The conserved cysteine and the conserved F or W are not part of the CDR3 here.

V gene: TRBV11-3; J gene: TRBJ1-2; CDR3 protein: ASSGGTTDYGYT
V gene: TRBV5-1; J gene: TRBJ1-1; CDR3 protein: ASSTAQGRGGTEAF
V gene: TRBV30; J gene: TRBJ2-5; CDR3 protein: AWSRASPLSQETQY
V gene: TRBV5-1; J gene: TRBJ2-1; CDR3 protein: ASSRDRDGEQF
V gene: TRBV28; J gene: TRBJ1-1; CDR3 protein: ASSWGSDTEAF
V gene: TRBV5-1; J gene: TRBJ2-7; CDR3 protein: ASSLTWDRRAYEQY
V gene: TRBV27; J gene: TRBJ1-4; CDR3 protein: ASSQWTGVTNEKLF
V gene: TRBV7-2; J gene: TRBJ2-6; CDR3 protein: ASSPREGFGANVLT
V gene: TRBV4-2; J gene: TRBJ2-3; CDR3 protein: ASSQGKRGGGTDTQY
V gene: TRBV4-1; J gene: TRBJ1-1; CDR3 protein: ASSGPRGRTEAF
V gene: TRBV29-1; J gene: TRBJ2-3; CDR3 protein: SAARTGGVTDTQY